This T cell receptor beta chain was sequenced in a study of technical replicates of blood from a few donors. Repertoires were generated with immunoSEQ multiplex PCR, while TCRdb's copy carries only in-frame clones and drops some. Of around 70,000 clones listed, approximately 94% are singletons. J lost 5 bases, V lost 4 bases, and 5 bases had no gene match. The CDR3 has 13 amino acids. CDR1 SGDLS and CDR2 YYNGEE come from the germline V gene. This clonotype was sampled from a human donor in good health. V gene TRBV9 combines with J gene TRBJ2-5; TRBD1 matches 7 bases. Source material: T cells isolated from PBMCs. The CDR3: CASSPDRVETQYF. Here the CDR3 DNA reads TGTGCCAGCAGCCCCGACAGGGTTGAGACCCAGTACTTC.